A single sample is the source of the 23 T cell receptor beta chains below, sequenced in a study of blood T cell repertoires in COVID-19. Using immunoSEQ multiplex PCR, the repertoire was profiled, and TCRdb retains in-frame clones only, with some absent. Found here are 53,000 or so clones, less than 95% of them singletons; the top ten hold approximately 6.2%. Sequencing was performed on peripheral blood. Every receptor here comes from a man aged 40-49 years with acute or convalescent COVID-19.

This CDR3 reads CASSYGAVVAQYF. Written as DNA, the CDR3 is TGTGCCAGCAGTTACGGGGCTGTGGTGGCCCAGTACTTC. The rearrangement uses TRBV6-2 or TRBV6-3 and TRBJ2-5; the D gene is possibly TRBD1 (5 bases). This CDR3 is built from 13 residues. V lost 2 bases and J lost 9, with 13 bases in between. The germline V gene encodes CDR1 MNHEY and CDR2 SVGEGT.

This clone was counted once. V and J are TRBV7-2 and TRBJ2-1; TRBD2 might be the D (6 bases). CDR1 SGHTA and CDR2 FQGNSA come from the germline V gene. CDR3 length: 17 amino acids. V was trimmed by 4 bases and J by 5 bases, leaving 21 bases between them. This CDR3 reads CASSSQPFGTLNNEQFF. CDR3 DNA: TGTGCCAGCAGCTCCCAACCCTTCGGGACTCTCAACAATGAGCAGTTCTTC.

The CDR3 DNA follows: TGTGCCAGCAGCTTAGTTCCCGGCGGGATCAATGAGCAGTTCTTC. Residues: CASSLVPGGINEQFF. This chain uses TRBV11-3 with TRBJ2-1; TRBD2 is a possible D gene (6 bases). Germline V lookup: CDR1 SGHNT, CDR2 YENEEA. The CDR3 length is 15 residues. The V gene lost 1 base and the J gene lost 6 bases, with 13 bases spanning the gap.

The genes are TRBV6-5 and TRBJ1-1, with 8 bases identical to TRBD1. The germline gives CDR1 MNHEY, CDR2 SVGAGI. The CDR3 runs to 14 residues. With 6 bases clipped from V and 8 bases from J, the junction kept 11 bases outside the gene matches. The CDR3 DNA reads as TGTGCCAGCAGCCAGGGGGCTACGCTTTCGGAAGCTTTCTTT. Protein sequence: CASSQGATLSEAFF.

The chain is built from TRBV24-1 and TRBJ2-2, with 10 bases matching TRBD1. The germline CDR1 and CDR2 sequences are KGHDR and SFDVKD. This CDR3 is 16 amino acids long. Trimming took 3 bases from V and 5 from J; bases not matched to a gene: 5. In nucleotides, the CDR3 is TGTGCCACCAGTGATATGACAGGGGGCATAACCGGGGAGCTGTTTTTT. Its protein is CATSDMTGGITGELFF.

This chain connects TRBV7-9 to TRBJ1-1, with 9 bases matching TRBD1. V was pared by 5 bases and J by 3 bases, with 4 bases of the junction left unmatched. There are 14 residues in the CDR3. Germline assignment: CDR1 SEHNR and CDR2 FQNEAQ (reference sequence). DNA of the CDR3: TGTGCCAGCAGCCCGGGACAGGGATACACTGAAGCTTTCTTT. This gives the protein CASSPGQGYTEAFF.

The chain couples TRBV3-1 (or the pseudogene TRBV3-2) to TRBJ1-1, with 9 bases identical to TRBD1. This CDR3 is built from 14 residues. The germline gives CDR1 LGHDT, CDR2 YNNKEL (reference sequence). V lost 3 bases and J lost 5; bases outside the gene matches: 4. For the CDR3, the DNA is TGTGCCAGCAGCCACTTGACAGGGGGGACTGAAGCTTTCTTT. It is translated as CASSHLTGGTEAFF.

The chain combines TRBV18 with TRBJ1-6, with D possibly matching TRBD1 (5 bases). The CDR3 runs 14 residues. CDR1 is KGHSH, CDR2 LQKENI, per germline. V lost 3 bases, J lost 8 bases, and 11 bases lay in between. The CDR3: CASSPTGRDSPLHF. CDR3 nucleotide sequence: TGTGCCAGCTCACCTACAGGAAGGGATTCACCCCTCCACTTT. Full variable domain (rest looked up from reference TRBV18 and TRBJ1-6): NAGVMQNPRHLVRRRGQEARLRCSPMKGHSHVYWYRQLPEEGLKFMVYLQKENIIDESGMPKERFSAEFPKEGPSILRIQQVVRGDSAAYFCASSPTGRDSPLHFGNGTRLTVT.

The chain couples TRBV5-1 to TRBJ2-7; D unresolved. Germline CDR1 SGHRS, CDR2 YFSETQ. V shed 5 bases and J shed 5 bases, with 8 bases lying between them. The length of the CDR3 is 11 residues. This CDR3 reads CASRYYDEQYF. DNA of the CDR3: TGCGCCAGCAGATACTACGACGAGCAGTACTTC. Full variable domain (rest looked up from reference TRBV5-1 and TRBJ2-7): KAGVTQTPRYLIKTRGQQVTLSCSPISGHRSVSWYQQTPGQGLQFLFEYFSETQRNKGNFPGRFSGRQFSNSRSEMNVSTLELGDSALYLCASRYYDEQYFGPGTRLTVT.

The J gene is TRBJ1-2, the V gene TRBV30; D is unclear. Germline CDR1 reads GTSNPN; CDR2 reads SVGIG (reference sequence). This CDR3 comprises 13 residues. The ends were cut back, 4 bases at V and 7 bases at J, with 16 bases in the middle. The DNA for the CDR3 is TGTGCCTGGACGCTGAAGGGAAGCGGTGGCTACACCTTC. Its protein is CAWTLKGSGGYTF.

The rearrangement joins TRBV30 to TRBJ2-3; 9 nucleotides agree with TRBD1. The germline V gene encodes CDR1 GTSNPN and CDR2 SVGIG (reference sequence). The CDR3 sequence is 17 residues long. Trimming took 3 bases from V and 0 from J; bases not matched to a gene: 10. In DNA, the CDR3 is TGTGCCTGGAGCGGGGGACAGGGACGACTTAGCACAGATACGCAGTATTTT. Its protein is CAWSGGQGRLSTDTQYF.

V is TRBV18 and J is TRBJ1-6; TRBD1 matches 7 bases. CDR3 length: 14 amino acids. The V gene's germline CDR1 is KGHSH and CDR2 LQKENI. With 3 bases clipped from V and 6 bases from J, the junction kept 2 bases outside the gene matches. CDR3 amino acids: CASSPNRGNSPLHF. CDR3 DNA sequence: TGTGCCAGCTCACCGAACAGGGGTAATTCACCCCTCCACTTT.

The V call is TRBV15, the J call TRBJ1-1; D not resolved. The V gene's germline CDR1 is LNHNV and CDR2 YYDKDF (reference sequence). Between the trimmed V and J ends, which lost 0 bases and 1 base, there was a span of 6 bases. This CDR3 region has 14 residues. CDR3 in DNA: TGTGCCACCAGCAGAGAACTTTCGAACACTGAAGCTTTCTTT. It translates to CATSRELSNTEAFF. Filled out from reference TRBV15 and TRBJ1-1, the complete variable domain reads DAMVIQNPRYQVTQFGKPVTLSCSQTLNHNVMYWYQQKSSQAPKLLFHYYDKDFNNEADTPDNFQSRRPNTSFCFLDIRSPGLGDTAMYLCATSRELSNTEAFFGQGTRLTVV.

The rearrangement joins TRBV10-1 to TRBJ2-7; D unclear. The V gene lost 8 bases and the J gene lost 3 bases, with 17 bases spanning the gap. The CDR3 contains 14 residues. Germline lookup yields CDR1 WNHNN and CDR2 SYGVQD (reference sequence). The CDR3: CASSPSSRVYEQYF. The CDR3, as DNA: TGCGCCAGCTCCCCAAGTAGTCGGGTCTACGAGCAGTACTTC.

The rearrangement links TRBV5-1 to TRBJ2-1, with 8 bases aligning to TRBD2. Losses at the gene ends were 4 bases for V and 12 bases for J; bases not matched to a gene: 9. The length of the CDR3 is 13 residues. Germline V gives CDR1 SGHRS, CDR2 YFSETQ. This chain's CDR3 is CASSAGLAGRQFF. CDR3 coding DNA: TGCGCCAGCAGCGCCGGACTAGCAGGTCGGCAGTTCTTC. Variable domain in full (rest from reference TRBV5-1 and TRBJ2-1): KAGVTQTPRYLIKTRGQQVTLSCSPISGHRSVSWYQQTPGQGLQFLFEYFSETQRNKGNFPGRFSGRQFSNSRSEMNVSTLELGDSALYLCASSAGLAGRQFFGPGTRLTVL.

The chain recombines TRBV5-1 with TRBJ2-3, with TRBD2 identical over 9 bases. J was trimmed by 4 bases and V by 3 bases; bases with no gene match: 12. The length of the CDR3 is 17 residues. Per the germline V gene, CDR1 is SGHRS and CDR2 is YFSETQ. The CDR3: CASSSIRGRAAADTQYF. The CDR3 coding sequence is TGCGCCAGCAGCTCGATCCGCGGGAGGGCCGCGGCAGATACGCAGTATTTT.

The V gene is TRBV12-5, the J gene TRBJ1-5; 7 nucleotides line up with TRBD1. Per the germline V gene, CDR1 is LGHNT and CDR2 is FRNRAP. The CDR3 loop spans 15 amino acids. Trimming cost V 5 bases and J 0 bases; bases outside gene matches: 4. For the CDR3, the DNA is TGTGCTAGTGGTCCGGGACAGCATAGCAATCAGCCCCAGCATTTT. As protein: CASGPGQHSNQPQHF.

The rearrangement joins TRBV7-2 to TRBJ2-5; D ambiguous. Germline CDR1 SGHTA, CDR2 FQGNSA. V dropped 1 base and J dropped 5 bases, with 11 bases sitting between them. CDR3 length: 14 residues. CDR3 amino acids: CASSLGVSGETQYF. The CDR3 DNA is TGTGCCAGCAGCTTAGGAGTTTCCGGGGAGACCCAGTACTTC.

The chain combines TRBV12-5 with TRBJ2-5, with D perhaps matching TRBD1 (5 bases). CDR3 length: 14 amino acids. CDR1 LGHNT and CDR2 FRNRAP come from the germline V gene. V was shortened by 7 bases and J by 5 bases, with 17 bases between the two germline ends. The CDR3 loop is CASAPAGLGETQYF. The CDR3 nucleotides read TGTGCTAGTGCCCCGGCAGGGCTTGGGGAGACCCAGTACTTC.

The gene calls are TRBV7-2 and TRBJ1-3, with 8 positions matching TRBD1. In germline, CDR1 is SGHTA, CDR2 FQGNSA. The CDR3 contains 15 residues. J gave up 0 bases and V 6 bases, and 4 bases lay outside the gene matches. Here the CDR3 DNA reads TGTGCCAGCAGGTCAGGGGGCACCTCTGGAAACACCATATATTTT. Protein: CASRSGGTSGNTIYF.

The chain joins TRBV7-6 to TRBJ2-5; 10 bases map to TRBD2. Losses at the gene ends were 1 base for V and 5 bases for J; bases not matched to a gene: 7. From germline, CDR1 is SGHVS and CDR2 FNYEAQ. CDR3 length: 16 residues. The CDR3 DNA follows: TGTGCCAGCAGCTTAGTCCCTAGCGGGAGCAGGGAGACCCAGTACTTC. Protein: CASSLVPSGSRETQYF. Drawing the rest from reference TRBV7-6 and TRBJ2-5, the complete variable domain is GAGVSQSPRYKVTKRGQDVALRCDPISGHVSLYWYRQALGQGPEFLTYFNYEAQQDKSGLPNDRFSAERPEGSISTLTIQRTEQRDSAMYRCASSLVPSGSRETQYFGPGTRLLVL.

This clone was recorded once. This CDR3 reads CASSAHRGREETQYF. In DNA form, the CDR3 reads TGTGCCAGCAGCGCTCACAGGGGTAGGGAAGAGACCCAGTACTTC. The chain recombines TRBV9 with TRBJ2-5; 7 nucleotides agree with TRBD1. This CDR3 contains 15 residues. Germline V CDR1 and CDR2: SGDLS, YYNGEE. V shed 3 bases and J 3 bases; nucleotides not matched to a gene: 8.

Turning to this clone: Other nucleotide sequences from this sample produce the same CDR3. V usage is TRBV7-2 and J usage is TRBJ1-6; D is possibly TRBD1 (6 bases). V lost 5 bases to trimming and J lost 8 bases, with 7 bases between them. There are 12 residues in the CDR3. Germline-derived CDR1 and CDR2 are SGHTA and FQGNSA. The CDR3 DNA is TGTGCCAGCAGCAGACAGGATTCACCCCTCCACTTT. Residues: CASSRQDSPLHF. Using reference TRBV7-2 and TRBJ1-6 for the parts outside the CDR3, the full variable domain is GAGVSQSPSNKVTEKGKDVELRCDPISGHTALYWYRQSLGQGLEFLIYFQGNSAPDKSGLPSDRFSAERTGGSVSTLTIQRTQQEDSAVYLCASSRQDSPLHFGNGTRLTVT.